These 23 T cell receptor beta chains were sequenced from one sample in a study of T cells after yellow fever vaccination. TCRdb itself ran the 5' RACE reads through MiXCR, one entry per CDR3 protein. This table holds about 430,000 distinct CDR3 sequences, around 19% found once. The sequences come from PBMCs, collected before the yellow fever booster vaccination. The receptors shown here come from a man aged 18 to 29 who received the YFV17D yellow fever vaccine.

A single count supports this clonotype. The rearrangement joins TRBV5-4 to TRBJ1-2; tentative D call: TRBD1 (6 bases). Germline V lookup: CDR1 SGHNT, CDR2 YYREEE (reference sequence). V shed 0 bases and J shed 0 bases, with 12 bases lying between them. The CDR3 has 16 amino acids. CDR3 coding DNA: TGTGCCAGCAGCTTGGAGCCGACAGGAGCTAACTATGGCTACACCTTC. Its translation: CASSLEPTGANYGYTF.

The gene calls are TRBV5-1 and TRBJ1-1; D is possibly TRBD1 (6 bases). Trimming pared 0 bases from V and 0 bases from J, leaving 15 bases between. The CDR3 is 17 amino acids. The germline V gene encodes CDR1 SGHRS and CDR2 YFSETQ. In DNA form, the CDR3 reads TGCGCCAGCAGCTTGGGATTTGGACAGACAGTGAACACTGAAGCTTTCTTT. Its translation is CASSLGFGQTVNTEAFF.

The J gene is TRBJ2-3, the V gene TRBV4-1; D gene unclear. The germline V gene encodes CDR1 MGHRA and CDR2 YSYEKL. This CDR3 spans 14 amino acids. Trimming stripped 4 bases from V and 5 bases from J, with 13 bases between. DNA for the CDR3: TGCGCCAGCAGCCGTCGGCGCGCGATAGATACGCAGTATTTT. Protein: CASSRRRAIDTQYF.

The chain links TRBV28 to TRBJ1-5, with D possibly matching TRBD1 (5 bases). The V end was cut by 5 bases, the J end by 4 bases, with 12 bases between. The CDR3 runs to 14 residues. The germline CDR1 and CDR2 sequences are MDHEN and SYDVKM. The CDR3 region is CASSPGGVNQPQHF. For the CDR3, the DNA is TGTGCCAGCAGTCCGGGAGGGGTAAATCAGCCCCAGCATTTT.

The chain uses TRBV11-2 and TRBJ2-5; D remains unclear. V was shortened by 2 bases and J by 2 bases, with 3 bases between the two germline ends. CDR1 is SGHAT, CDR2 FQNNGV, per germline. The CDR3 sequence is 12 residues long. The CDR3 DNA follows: TGTGCCAGCAGCTTATGGCAAGAGACCCAGTACTTC. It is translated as CASSLWQETQYF.

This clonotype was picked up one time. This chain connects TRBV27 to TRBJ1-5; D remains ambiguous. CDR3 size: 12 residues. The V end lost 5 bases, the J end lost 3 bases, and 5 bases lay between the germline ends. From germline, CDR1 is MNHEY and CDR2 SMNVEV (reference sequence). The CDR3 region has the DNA TGTGCCAGCAGTCGGTACAATCAGCCCCAGCATTTT. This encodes CASSRYNQPQHF.

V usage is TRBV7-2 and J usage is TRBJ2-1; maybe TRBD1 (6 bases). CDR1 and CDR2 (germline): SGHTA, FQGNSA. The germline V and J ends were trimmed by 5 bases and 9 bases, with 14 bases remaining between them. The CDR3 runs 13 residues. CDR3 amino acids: CASSLYREGEQFF. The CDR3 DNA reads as TGTGCCAGCAGCCTATACAGGGAAGGTGAGCAGTTCTTC.

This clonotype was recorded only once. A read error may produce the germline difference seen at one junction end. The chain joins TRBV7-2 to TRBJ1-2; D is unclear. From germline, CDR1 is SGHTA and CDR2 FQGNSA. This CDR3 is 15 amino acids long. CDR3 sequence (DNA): TGTGCCAGCAGCGAAGGGTCGGGTTCGTACTACGGCTACACCTTC. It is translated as CASSEGSGSYYGYTF. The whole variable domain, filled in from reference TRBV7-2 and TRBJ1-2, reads GAGVSQSPSNKVTEKGKDVELRCDPISGHTALYWYRQSLGQGLEFLIYFQGNSAPDKSGLPSDRFSAERTGGSVSTLTIQRTQQEDSAVYLCASSEGSGSYYGYTFGSGTRLTVV.

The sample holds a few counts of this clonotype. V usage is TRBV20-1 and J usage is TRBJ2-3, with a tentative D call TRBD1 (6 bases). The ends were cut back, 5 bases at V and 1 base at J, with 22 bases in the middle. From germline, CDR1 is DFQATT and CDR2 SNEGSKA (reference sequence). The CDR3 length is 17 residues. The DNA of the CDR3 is TGCAGTGCTCTCCTTCCGTATCAGGGGACCCGCACAGATACGCAGTATTTT. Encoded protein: CSALLPYQGTRTDTQYF.

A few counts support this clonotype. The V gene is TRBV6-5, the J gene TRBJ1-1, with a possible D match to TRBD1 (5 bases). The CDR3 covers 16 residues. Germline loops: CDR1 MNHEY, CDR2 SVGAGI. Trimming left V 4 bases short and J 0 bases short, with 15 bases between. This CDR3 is CASSSDEGHLNTEAFF. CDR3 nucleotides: TGTGCCAGCAGTTCGGATGAGGGGCACTTGAACACTGAAGCTTTCTTT.

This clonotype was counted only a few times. CDR3 sequence (DNA): TGTGCCAGCAGCCGACGGGGGGGCGAGACCCAGTACTTC. Its protein is CASSRRGGETQYF. The V call is TRBV4-2, the J call TRBJ2-5, with 8 bases aligning to TRBD2. CDR3 length equals 13 residues. In germline, CDR1 is LGHNA, CDR2 YNFKEQ. With 4 bases clipped from V and 5 bases from J, the junction kept 3 bases outside the gene matches.

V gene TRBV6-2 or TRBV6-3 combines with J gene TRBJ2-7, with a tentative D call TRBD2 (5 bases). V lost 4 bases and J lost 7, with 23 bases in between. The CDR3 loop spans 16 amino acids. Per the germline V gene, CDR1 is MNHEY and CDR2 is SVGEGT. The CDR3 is CASSSPPPRRVLEQYF. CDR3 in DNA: TGTGCCAGCAGTTCTCCCCCTCCTAGGCGGGTCCTAGAGCAGTACTTC.

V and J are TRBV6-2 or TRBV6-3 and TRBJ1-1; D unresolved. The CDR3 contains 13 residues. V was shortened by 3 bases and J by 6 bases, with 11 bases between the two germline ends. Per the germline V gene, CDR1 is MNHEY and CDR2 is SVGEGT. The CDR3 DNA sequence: TGTGCCAGCAGTTATGAGGCAACTTCTGAAGCTTTCTTT. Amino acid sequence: CASSYEATSEAFF.

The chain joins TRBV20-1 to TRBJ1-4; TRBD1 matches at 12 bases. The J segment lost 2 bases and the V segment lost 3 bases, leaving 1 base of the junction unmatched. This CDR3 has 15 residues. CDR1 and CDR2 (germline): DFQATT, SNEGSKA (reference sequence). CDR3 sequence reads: CSARGQGATNEKLFF. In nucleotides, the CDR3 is TGCAGTGCTAGGGGACAGGGGGCCACTAATGAAAAACTGTTTTTT.

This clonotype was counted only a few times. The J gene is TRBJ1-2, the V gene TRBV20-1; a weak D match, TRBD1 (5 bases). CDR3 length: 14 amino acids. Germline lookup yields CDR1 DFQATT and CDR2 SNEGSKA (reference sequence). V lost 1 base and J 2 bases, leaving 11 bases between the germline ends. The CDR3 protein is CSARADSTNYGYTF. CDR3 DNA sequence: TGCAGTGCTAGAGCCGACAGCACAAACTATGGCTACACCTTC.

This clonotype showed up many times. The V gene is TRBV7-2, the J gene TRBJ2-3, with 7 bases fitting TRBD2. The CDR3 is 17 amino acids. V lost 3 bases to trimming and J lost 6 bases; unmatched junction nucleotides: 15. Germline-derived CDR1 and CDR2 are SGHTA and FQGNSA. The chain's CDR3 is CASSFSAGIERRDTQYF. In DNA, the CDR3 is TGTGCCAGCAGCTTTTCAGCGGGAATTGAGCGTCGGGATACGCAGTATTTT.

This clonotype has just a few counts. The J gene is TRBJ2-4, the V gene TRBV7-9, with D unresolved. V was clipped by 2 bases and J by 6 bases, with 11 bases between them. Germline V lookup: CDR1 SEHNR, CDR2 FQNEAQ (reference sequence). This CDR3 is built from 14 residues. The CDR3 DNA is TGTGCCAGCAGCTTAACCGCTACTACAAACATTCAGTACTTC. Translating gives CASSLTATTNIQYF.

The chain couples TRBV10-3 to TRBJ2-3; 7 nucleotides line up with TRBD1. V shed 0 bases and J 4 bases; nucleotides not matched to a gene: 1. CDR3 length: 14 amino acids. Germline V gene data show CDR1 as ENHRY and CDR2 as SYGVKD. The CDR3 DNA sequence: TGTGCCATCAGTGAGTCAGGGGGCGCAGATACGCAGTATTTT. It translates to CAISESGGADTQYF.

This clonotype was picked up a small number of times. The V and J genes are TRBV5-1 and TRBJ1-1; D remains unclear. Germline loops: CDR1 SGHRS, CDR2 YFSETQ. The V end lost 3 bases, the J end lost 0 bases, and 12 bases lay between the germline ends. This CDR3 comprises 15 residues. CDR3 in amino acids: CASSSFVGLNTEAFF. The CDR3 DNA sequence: TGCGCCAGCAGCTCGTTTGTCGGCCTGAACACTGAAGCTTTCTTT.

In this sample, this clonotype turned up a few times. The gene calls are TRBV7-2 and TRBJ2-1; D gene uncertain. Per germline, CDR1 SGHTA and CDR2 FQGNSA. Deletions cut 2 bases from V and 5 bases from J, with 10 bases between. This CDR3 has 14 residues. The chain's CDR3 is CASSLWSGDNEQFF. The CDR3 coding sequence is TGTGCCAGCAGCTTATGGTCAGGTGACAATGAGCAGTTCTTC.

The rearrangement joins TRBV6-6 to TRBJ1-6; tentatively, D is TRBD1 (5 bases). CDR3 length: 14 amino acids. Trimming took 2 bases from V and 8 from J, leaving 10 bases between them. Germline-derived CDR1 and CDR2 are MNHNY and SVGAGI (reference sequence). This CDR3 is CASSYQGVDSPLHF. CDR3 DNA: TGTGCCAGCAGTTACCAAGGGGTGGATTCACCCCTCCACTTT.

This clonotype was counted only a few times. The CDR3 DNA reads as TGTGCCAGCAGCTTAGAACCCCTGAACACCGGGGAGCTGTTTTTT. Residues: CASSLEPLNTGELFF. The rearrangement uses TRBV7-2 and TRBJ2-2; no reliable D call. This CDR3 comprises 15 residues. Trimming stripped 1 base from V and 1 base from J, with 7 bases between. Germline values: CDR1 SGHTA, CDR2 FQGNSA.

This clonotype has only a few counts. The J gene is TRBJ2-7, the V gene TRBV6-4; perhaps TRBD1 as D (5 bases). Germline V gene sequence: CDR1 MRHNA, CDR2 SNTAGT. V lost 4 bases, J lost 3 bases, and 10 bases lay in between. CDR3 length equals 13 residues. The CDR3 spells CASSVRQGYEQYF. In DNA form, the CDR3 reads TGTGCCAGCAGTGTTAGGCAGGGCTACGAGCAGTACTTC.